These 6 T cell receptor beta chains were sequenced from one sample in a study of blood T cell repertoires in COVID-19. This table comes from immunoSEQ multiplex PCR, and its TCRdb copy is limited to in-frame clones, with some not included. The table shows 250,000 or so clones, with around 90% occurring only once. Sequenced input: PBMCs or T cells enriched from blood (not recorded which). These receptors all come from a man in his fifties who had been exposed to COVID-19.

The chain joins TRBV5-1 to TRBJ2-1, with a weak D call TRBD2 (7 bases). Germline CDR1 is SGHRS and CDR2 is YFSETQ. CDR3 length equals 14 residues. V gave up 2 bases and J gave up 6 bases, with 12 bases separating them. CDR3 nucleotides: TGCGCCAGCAGCTTAGGGGGGGCGGTCAATGAGCAGTTCTTC. Amino acids: CASSLGGAVNEQFF.

The chain recombines TRBV28 with TRBJ2-5; no clear D. Per the germline V gene, CDR1 is MDHEN and CDR2 is SYDVKM. The CDR3 has 13 amino acids. Deletions cut 6 bases from V and 0 bases from J, with 8 bases between. The CDR3 DNA reads as TGTGCCAGCAGGCCGACTTACCAAGAGACCCAGTACTTC. It codes for CASRPTYQETQYF.

The chain joins TRBV15 to TRBJ1-5, with a possible D match to TRBD1 (5 bases). The CDR3 sequence is 15 residues long. The germline CDR1 and CDR2 sequences are LNHNV and YYDKDF (reference sequence). V shed 0 bases and J shed 4 bases, with 10 bases lying between them. The CDR3 nucleotides are TGTGCCACCAGCAGAGATGGGGCCACTAATCAGCCCCAGCATTTT. It specifies CATSRDGATNQPQHF.

The chain couples TRBV18 to TRBJ2-1, with 14 bases fitting TRBD2. The CDR3 runs to 16 residues. With 0 bases clipped from V and 7 bases from J, the junction kept 2 bases outside the gene matches. Germline V lookup: CDR1 KGHSH, CDR2 LQKENI. The chain's CDR3 is CASSPPGTSGGNEQFF. The DNA of the CDR3 is TGTGCCAGCTCACCACCTGGGACTAGCGGGGGTAATGAGCAGTTCTTC. The whole variable domain, remainder taken from reference TRBV18 and TRBJ2-1, is NAGVMQNPRHLVRRRGQEARLRCSPMKGHSHVYWYRQLPEEGLKFMVYLQKENIIDESGMPKERFSAEFPKEGPSILRIQQVVRGDSAAYFCASSPPGTSGGNEQFFGPGTRLTVL.

This chain connects TRBV14 to TRBJ2-6; TRBD1 is a possible D gene (6 bases). With 4 bases removed from V and 13 bases from J, the gap between germline ends came to 26 bases. The germline gives CDR1 SGHDN, CDR2 FVKESK. CDR3 length equals 17 residues. The CDR3: CASSPSIPTGPDLVLTF. CDR3 DNA sequence: TGTGCCAGCAGCCCCTCAATCCCTACAGGGCCGGACTTAGTCCTGACTTTC.

The rearrangement joins TRBV2 to TRBJ2-2, with D perhaps matching TRBD2 (5 bases). Germline V gives CDR1 SNHLY, CDR2 FYNNEI. The CDR3 is 13 amino acids. The germline V and J ends were trimmed by 6 bases and 6 bases, with 11 bases remaining between them. The CDR3 region has the DNA TGTGCCAGCAGAGCGGAGATTCCCGGGGAGCTGTTTTTT. It codes for CASRAEIPGELFF.